The clone carrying this TCR beta chain was seen ten or more times. Its antigen is undetermined. Germline V gene lookup returns CDR1 GTSNPN and CDR2 SVGIG (reference sequence). The V end was cut by 1 base, the J end by 0 bases, with 7 bases between. CDR3 length: 14 residues. The data were taken from a study of Graves' ophthalmopathy and Graves' hyperthyroidism. The wider study: The blood sample was drawn at first diagnosis and before any treatment. Study-wide points: Most thyroid-expanded clonotypes exceeding 0.001 frequency were also found in blood.

Under 3 months in duration, the ophthalmopathy in affected donors had moderate-to-severe activity, CAS ≥3 and NOSPECS ≥4. For repertoire sequencing, the TCR beta CDR3 regions were amplified from RNA transcripts. Amplification began with first-round RT-PCR using HTBI primers, then second-round multiplex PCR was performed. Each CDR3 protein is one row after TCRdb ran MiXCR on the multiplex PCR reads. The data hold roughly 500,000 distinct CDR3 sequences, with approximately 15% observed a single time. The receptor was derived from a woman aged 30 to 39 with Graves' ophthalmopathy. V usage is TRBV30 and J usage is TRBJ1-3, with unresolved D. Input material: blood. CDR3 coding DNA: TGTGCCTGGAGTGGGGGAACCTCTGGAAACACCATATATTTT. Its protein product is CAWSGGTSGNTIYF.